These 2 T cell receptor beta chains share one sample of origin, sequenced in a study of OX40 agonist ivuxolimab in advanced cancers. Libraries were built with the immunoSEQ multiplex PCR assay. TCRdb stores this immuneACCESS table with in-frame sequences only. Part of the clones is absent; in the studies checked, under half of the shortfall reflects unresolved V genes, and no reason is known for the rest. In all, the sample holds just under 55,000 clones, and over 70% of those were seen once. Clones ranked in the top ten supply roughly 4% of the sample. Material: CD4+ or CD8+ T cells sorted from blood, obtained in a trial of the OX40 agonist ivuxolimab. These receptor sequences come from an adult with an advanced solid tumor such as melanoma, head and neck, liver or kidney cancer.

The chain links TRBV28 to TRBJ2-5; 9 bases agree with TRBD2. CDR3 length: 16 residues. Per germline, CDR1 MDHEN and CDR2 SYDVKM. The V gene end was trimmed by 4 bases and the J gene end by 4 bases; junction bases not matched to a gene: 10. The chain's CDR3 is CASSSDLREGRETQYF. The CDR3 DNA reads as TGTGCCAGCAGTTCCGACTTGCGGGAGGGCCGAGAGACCCAGTACTTC.

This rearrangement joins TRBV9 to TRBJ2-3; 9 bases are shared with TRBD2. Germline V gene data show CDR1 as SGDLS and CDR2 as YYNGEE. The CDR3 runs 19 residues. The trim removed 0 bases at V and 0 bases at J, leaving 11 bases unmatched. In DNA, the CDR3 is TGTGCCAGCAGCGTAGGAGTGGCTAGCGGGGTCGGTAGCACAGATACGCAGTATTTT. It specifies CASSVGVASGVGSTDTQYF.